A selection of T cell receptor beta chains follows, all from one sample in a study of T-cell memory formation after mild COVID-19. TCRdb re-derived calls from the 5' RACE reads in MiXCR, one entry per CDR3 protein. This sample yields around 530,000 distinct CDR3 sequences, of which less than 25% are seen a single time; around 8.4% belongs to the top ten. Sequenced: PBMCs or a T cell subset sorted from them (not recorded which). Source of these receptors: an adult woman who had mild COVID-19 (a few samples of this study predate the infection). Cell type and time point are not known. Both conserved end residues are part of each CDR3. Each record gives: J gene, V gene, CDR3 length, D gene, clone size, CDR3 DNA, CDR3 protein. The D gene is left open where the match is weak. Clone size, where shown, is once, few, many, or a class for clones that have expanded.

TRBJ2-7,TRBV6-2/TRBV6-3,13,-,few,TGTGCCAGCAACCGGGACGGACTCTACGAGCAGTACTTC,CASNRDGLYEQYF
TRBJ2-2,TRBV19,14,-,-,TGTGCCACCCAGCGGGTCGCGAACACCGGGGAGCTGTTTTTT,CATQRVANTGELFF
TRBJ2-5,TRBV18,16,TRBD2,few,TGTGCCAGCTCACCAAACTTACTAGCGGGACAAGAGACCCAGTACTTC,CASSPNLLAGQETQYF
TRBJ2-7,TRBV7-7,14,-,-,TGTGCCAGCAGTCAAGGGGGGGAAACCTACGAGCAGTACTTC,CASSQGGETYEQYF
TRBJ1-2,TRBV7-9,12,TRBD1,few,TGTGCCAGCAGATCCCAGGGGGCTGGCTACACCTTC,CASRSQGAGYTF
TRBJ1-3,TRBV6-1,15,-,-,TGTGCCAGCAGTGAAGGGGGACCCTCTGGAAACACCATATATTTT,CASSEGGPSGNTIYF
TRBJ2-7,TRBV4-1,13,-,few,TGCGCCAGCAGCCAACGTGACAGCTACGAGCAGTACTTC,CASSQRDSYEQYF
TRBJ1-1,TRBV9,14,-,-,TGTGCCAGCAGCGCCCAGACAGCGAACACTGAAGCTTTCTTT,CASSAQTANTEAFF
TRBJ1-2,TRBV5-6,16,-,-,TGTGCCAGCAGCCCCACTCCGGGACACCAAAACTATGGCTACACCTTC,CASSPTPGHQNYGYTF
TRBJ2-6,TRBV5-1,16,-,many,TGCGCCAGCAGTTCTAATGTTTTCTCTGGGGCCAACGTCCTGACTTTC,CASSSNVFSGANVLTF
TRBJ1-1,TRBV5-1,16,-,-,TGCGCCAGCAGCTTGAGGGCAGTTGGAGTGAACACTGAAGCTTTCTTT,CASSLRAVGVNTEAFF
TRBJ2-7,TRBV24-1,16,TRBD2,few,TGTGCCACCAGTGATCCCCTAGCGGGAAGTCCACACGAGCAGTACTTC,CATSDPLAGSPHEQYF
TRBJ2-3,TRBV4-3,14,-,few,TGCGCCAGCAGCCAGGACAGTTACACAGATACGCAGTATTTT,CASSQDSYTDTQYF
TRBJ2-3,TRBV12-3/TRBV12-4,15,-,-,TGTGCCAGCAGTTTACTGGGACGCCTGACAGATACGCAGTATTTT,CASSLLGRLTDTQYF
TRBJ2-7,TRBV23-1,14,TRBD2,few,TGCGCCAGCAGGACCCGGGAGGGCGGAAACGAGCAGTACTTC,CASRTREGGNEQYF
TRBJ1-4,TRBV2,11,-,-,TGTGCCTACTTTCTGGGTGAAAAACTGTTTTTT,CAYFLGEKLFF
TRBJ2-5,TRBV7-2,13,-,-,TGTGCCAGCAGCTTCGGTAAAGTAGAGACCCAGTACTTC,CASSFGKVETQYF
TRBJ1-6,TRBV5-1,14,-,-,TGCGCCAGCACCCCGGGGGGCGGTGATTCACCCCTCCACTTT,CASTPGGGDSPLHF
TRBJ2-7,TRBV12-3/TRBV12-4,21,TRBD2,-,TGTGCCAGCAGTTTTAATTCCCCCTGGGACCCCTTCGCGGGAGGTGGCTACGAGCAGTACTTC,CASSFNSPWDPFAGGGYEQYF
TRBJ2-5,TRBV4-1,15,TRBD1,-,TGCGCCAGCAGCCCGTTAGGACAGGGAGGAGAGACCCAGTACTTC,CASSPLGQGGETQYF
TRBJ1-1,TRBV7-2,14,-,-,TGTGCCAGCACCCAACAGCGAGCGAACACTGAAGCTTTCTTT,CASTQQRANTEAFF
TRBJ1-4,TRBV5-1,14,-,once,TGCGCCAGCTCCGACGGGGGCTTGAAGGAAAAACTGTTTTTT,CASSDGGLKEKLFF
TRBJ1-2,TRBV4-1,15,-,-,TGCGCCAGCAGCCAAGCACAGGGTGAGTCCGGAGGCTACACCTTC,CASSQAQGESGGYTF
TRBJ1-1,TRBV19,14,-,few,TGTGCCAGTTACAACCTCCCAGGGAGCGCTGAAGCTTTCTTT,CASYNLPGSAEAFF
TRBJ2-2,TRBV9,13,-,-,TGTGCCAGCAGCGTAGTGGAGGCCGGGGAGCTGTTTTTT,CASSVVEAGELFF
TRBJ2-3,TRBV9,15,-,-,TGTGCCAGCAGCGCGGGACCCGCTAGCACAGATACGCAGTATTTT,CASSAGPASTDTQYF
TRBJ2-7,TRBV12-3/TRBV12-4,15,TRBD1,-,TGTGCCAGCAGTCGCAGTCCGACAGGGTTAAGTGAGCAGTACTTC,CASSRSPTGLSEQYF
TRBJ1-2,TRBV5-6,15,-,few,TGTGCCAGCAGCTTGAGCGGGGGTTCCTCCTATGGCTACACCTTC,CASSLSGGSSYGYTF
TRBJ2-6,TRBV7-2,19,TRBD1,few,TGTGCCAGCAGCTTAGGAGGGACAGGGCGATTCTCTGGGGCCAACGTCCTGACTTTC,CASSLGGTGRFSGANVLTF
TRBJ1-2,TRBV5-1,14,-,-,TGCGCCAGCAGCTTGGATGGAGGGGGCTATGGCTACACCTTC,CASSLDGGGYGYTF
TRBJ2-7,TRBV5-4,16,TRBD2,-,TGTGCCAGCAGCTTGTGGCTAGCGGGAGGGCCGGTCGAGCAGTACTTC,CASSLWLAGGPVEQYF
TRBJ2-1,TRBV5-1,18,TRBD2,few,TGCGCCAGCAGCTTTTCGGGGGGGCTCGCCTTCATCAGCAATGAGCAGTTCTTC,CASSFSGGLAFISNEQFF
TRBJ2-7,TRBV5-4,15,-,-,TGTGCCAGCAGCGAGGACCCGGACATTTCCTACGAGCAGTACTTC,CASSEDPDISYEQYF
TRBJ1-5,TRBV24-1,12,-,few,TGTGCCTCCGCATCAGGGAATCAGCCCCAGCATTTT,CASASGNQPQHF
TRBJ2-7,TRBV15,17,TRBD2,few,TGTGCCACCAGCAGAGCCAAAACAAGCGGGAGCTTCAACGAGCAGTACTTC,CATSRAKTSGSFNEQYF
TRBJ2-2,TRBV5-1,17,TRBD2,-,TGCGCCAGCAGCCCGGGACTAGCGGGGGTTATCACCGGGGAGCTGTTTTTT,CASSPGLAGVITGELFF
TRBJ2-2,TRBV27,14,TRBD2,-,TGTGCCAGCACAGCGGGAACGAACACCGGGGAGCTGTTTTTT,CASTAGTNTGELFF
TRBJ2-3,TRBV5-1,14,TRBD2,once,TGCGCCAGCAGAGCGGGGCGACTCACAGATACGCAGTATTTT,CASRAGRLTDTQYF
TRBJ2-7,TRBV18,14,-,-,TGTGCCAGCTCACCATTTGAGGGATCCTACGAGCAGTACTTC,CASSPFEGSYEQYF
TRBJ1-6,TRBV9,14,-,few,TGTGCCAGCAGCGTAGGGCAAGGAAATTCACCCCTCCACTTT,CASSVGQGNSPLHF
TRBJ2-2,TRBV30,16,-,-,TGTGCCTGGAACTATGGACGGGGGAAAGGAACCGGGGAGCTGTTTTTT,CAWNYGRGKGTGELFF
TRBJ2-7,TRBV12-3/TRBV12-4,19,TRBD2,few,TGTGCCAGCACCAACGGGGCCGGGACTAGCGGGAGGCTTACCTACGAGCAGTACTTC,CASTNGAGTSGRLTYEQYF
TRBJ2-5,TRBV29-1,13,-,few,TGCAGCGTTGAAACAGACCCTCAAGAGACCCAGTACTTC,CSVETDPQETQYF
TRBJ2-7,TRBV6-5,17,-,-,TGTGCCAGCAGTTACTCGTACCGACAGGCGGTTATCTACGAGCAGTACTTC,CASSYSYRQAVIYEQYF
TRBJ2-3,TRBV5-6,15,-,few,TGTGCCAGCAGCCAGCGGATGCCGGGGGCAGATACGCAGTATTTT,CASSQRMPGADTQYF
TRBJ2-3,TRBV19,14,-,-,TGTGCCAGTAGGTTGACAGGTCGCACAGATACGCAGTATTTT,CASRLTGRTDTQYF
TRBJ1-3,TRBV9,16,TRBD1,few,TGTGCCAGCAGCGTACAGAGACAGGGCTCTGGAAACACCATATATTTT,CASSVQRQGSGNTIYF
TRBJ2-1,TRBV19,15,-,-,TGTGCCAGTAGCAGTGACAGGAGCTCCTACAATGAGCAGTTCTTC,CASSSDRSSYNEQFF
TRBJ1-4,TRBV6-6,15,TRBD1,few,TGTGCCAGCAGGGACAGGGGGGGGACTAATGAAAAACTGTTTTTT,CASRDRGGTNEKLFF
TRBJ2-2,TRBV18,16,-,few,TGTGCCAGCTCACCAACGGGACCCGGAGGGTTCGGGGAGCTGTTTTTT,CASSPTGPGGFGELFF
TRBJ2-1,TRBV5-1,17,TRBD2,few,TGCGCCACCGATAAACCCGGGACTAGCGTCAACTACAATGAGCAGTTCTTC,CATDKPGTSVNYNEQFF
TRBJ2-2,TRBV29-1,16,-,few,TGCAGCGTTGAAGATTGGGGGGGCTTGAGCACCGGGGAGCTGTTTTTT,CSVEDWGGLSTGELFF
TRBJ1-5,TRBV30,13,-,-,TGTGCCTGGAGTGTAGATGGTAATCAGCCCCAGCATTTT,CAWSVDGNQPQHF
TRBJ1-1,TRBV12-3/TRBV12-4,11,-,-,TGTGCCAGCACCGTTGGAGGGAAAGCTTTCTTT,CASTVGGKAFF
TRBJ2-4,TRBV12-3/TRBV12-4,14,-,few,TGTGCCAGCAGTTTATCGCTAGCCAAAAACATTCAGTACTTC,CASSLSLAKNIQYF
TRBJ2-3,TRBV7-8,16,TRBD2,few,TGTGCCAGCAGCCCCGACAGAGCGGGAGGGGGGGATACGCAGTATTTT,CASSPDRAGGGDTQYF
TRBJ2-1,TRBV15,15,TRBD2,-,TGTGCCACCAGCAGGGTAGCGGGGGGATCCAATGAGCAGTTCTTC,CATSRVAGGSNEQFF